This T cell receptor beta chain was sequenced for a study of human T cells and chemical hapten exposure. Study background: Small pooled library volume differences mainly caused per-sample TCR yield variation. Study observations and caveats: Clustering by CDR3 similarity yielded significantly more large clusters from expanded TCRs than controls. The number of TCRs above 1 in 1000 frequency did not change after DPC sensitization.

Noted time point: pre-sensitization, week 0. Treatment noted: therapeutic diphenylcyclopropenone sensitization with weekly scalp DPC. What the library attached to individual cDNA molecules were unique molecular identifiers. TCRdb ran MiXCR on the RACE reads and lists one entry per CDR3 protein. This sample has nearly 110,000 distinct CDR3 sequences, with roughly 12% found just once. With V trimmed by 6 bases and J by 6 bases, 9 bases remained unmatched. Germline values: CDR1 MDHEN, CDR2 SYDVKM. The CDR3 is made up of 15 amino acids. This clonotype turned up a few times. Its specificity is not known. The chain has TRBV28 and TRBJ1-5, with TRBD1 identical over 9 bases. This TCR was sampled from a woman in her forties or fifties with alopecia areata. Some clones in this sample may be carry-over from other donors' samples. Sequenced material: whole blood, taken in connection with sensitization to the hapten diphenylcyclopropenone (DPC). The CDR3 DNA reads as TGTGCCAGCAGCTTTTTGACAGGGGGAGCTCAGCCCCAGCATTTT. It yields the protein CASSFLTGGAQPQHF.